One sample yielded the 17 T cell receptor beta chains listed below, sequenced in a study of T cell changes during pregnancy in multiple sclerosis (dated by TCRdb to the late 2010s). Library preparation used the immunoSEQ multiplex PCR assay. TCRdb stores this immuneACCESS table with in-frame sequences only. Part of the clones is absent; in the studies checked, under half of the shortfall reflects unresolved V genes, and no reason is known for the rest. The sample table holds some 81,000 clones, of which roughly 91% were seen once. The leading ten clones occupy 2% to 3% of the sample. Sequenced material: peripheral blood, taken after pregnancy. These receptors originate from a female donor in good health, enrolled as a control in a pregnancy study.

The chain links TRBV5-4 to TRBJ1-1; D ambiguous. CDR1 is SGHNT, CDR2 YYREEE, per germline (reference sequence). V was cut by 3 bases and J by 1 base, with 7 bases left in between. The CDR3 is 13 residues long. The CDR3 loop is CASSSRANTEAFF. The DNA for the CDR3 is TGTGCCAGCAGCTCCCGAGCGAACACTGAAGCTTTCTTT.

This clone has only one observation. The genes are TRBV4-1 and TRBJ2-5, with a tentative D call TRBD2 (6 bases). The CDR3 contains 15 residues. The V end lost 1 base, the J end lost 3 bases, and 12 bases lay between the germline ends. Germline CDR1 and CDR2: MGHRA and YSYEKL. The CDR3 coding sequence is TGCGCCAGCAGCCAAGTATTGACTAGAGAAGAGACCCAGTACTTC. Translated, it gives CASSQVLTREETQYF.

This chain uses TRBV23-1 with TRBJ1-4; the match to TRBD1 covers 9 bases. TRBV23-1 is known as an ORF, though its function is uncertain. V shed 0 bases, J shed 6 bases, and the junction held 2 bases outside the gene matches. There are 15 residues in the CDR3. The CDR3 DNA follows: TGCGCCAGCAGTCAATCGAGGACAGGGGATGAAAAACTGTTTTTT. Encoded protein: CASSQSRTGDEKLFF.

The chain is built from TRBV6-5 and TRBJ2-1; weak D call: TRBD2 (7 bases). Germline CDR1 and CDR2: MNHEY and SVGAGI. This CDR3 comprises 14 residues. The V gene lost 3 bases and the J gene lost 7 bases, with 13 bases spanning the gap. CDR3 residues: CASSYGKGGNEQFF. CDR3 DNA: TGTGCCAGCAGTTATGGCAAGGGGGGGAATGAGCAGTTCTTC.

For the CDR3, the DNA is TGTGCCAGCATCGACAGCCGTTCTAATGAAAAACTGTTTTTT. This translates into CASIDSRSNEKLFF. This chain links TRBV25-1 with TRBJ1-4; possibly TRBD1 for D (5 bases). The ends were cut back, 7 bases at V and 3 bases at J, with 12 bases in the middle. The CDR3 runs to 14 residues. From germline, CDR1 is MGHDK and CDR2 SYGVNS.

This rearrangement joins TRBV7-8 to TRBJ2-1; D is undetermined. Trimming left V 1 base short and J 3 bases short, with 7 bases between. The CDR3 is 14 residues long. The germline gives CDR1 SGHVS, CDR2 FQNEAQ. CDR3 nucleotides: TGTGCCAGCAGCTTAGGGCCGCACTACAATGAGCAGTTCTTC. Amino acids: CASSLGPHYNEQFF.

V gene TRBV5-4 combines with J gene TRBJ2-7; TRBD1 agrees at 7 bases. V was pared by 4 bases and J by 4 bases, with 5 bases of the junction left unmatched. This CDR3 contains 13 residues. Germline-derived CDR1 and CDR2 are SGHNT and YYREEE (reference sequence). The CDR3 bases are TGTGCCAGCAGCCCGGGACAGCAGTACGAGCAGTACTTC. This encodes CASSPGQQYEQYF. Complete variable domain (other parts from reference TRBV5-4 and TRBJ2-7): ETGVTQSPTHLIKTRGQQVTLRCSSQSGHNTVSWYQQALGQGPQFIFQYYREEENGRGNFPPRFSGLQFPNYSSELNVNALELDDSALYLCASSPGQQYEQYFGPGTRLTVT.

V usage is TRBV6-5 and J usage is TRBJ1-4; D is undetermined. V was shortened by 0 bases and J by 8 bases, with 16 bases between the two germline ends. Germline lookup yields CDR1 MNHEY and CDR2 SVGAGI. The CDR3 extends over 16 amino acids. The CDR3 nucleotides are TGTGCCAGCAGTTACTCGAGGGCGGGCGGGGTAGAAAAACTGTTTTTT. It encodes CASSYSRAGGVEKLFF.

This clone was detected only a few times. The rearrangement links TRBV28 to TRBJ2-2, with D tentatively TRBD1 (6 bases). The CDR3 length is 13 residues. From germline, CDR1 is MDHEN and CDR2 SYDVKM. The CDR3 is CGARGQNTGELFF. CDR3 DNA sequence: TGTGGCGCACGGGGACAGAACACCGGGGAGCTGTTTTTT.

The chain recombines TRBV4-1 with TRBJ2-3; 7 nucleotides line up with TRBD2. With V trimmed by 1 base and J by 4 bases, 11 bases remained unmatched. The CDR3 is 17 amino acids. CDR1 is MGHRA and CDR2 is YSYEKL in the germline V gene. CDR3 in DNA: TGCGCCAGCAGCCAAGCGTTTGACATCCGGGGGGCAGATACGCAGTATTTT. Amino acid sequence: CASSQAFDIRGADTQYF.

The chain links TRBV6-6 to TRBJ1-1; 8 positions agree with TRBD1. Germline CDR1 reads MNHNY; CDR2 reads SVGAGI (reference sequence). This CDR3 has 14 amino acids. Trimming took 2 bases from V and 3 from J; bases not matched to a gene: 2. CDR3 amino acids: CASSYTQGDTEAFF. The CDR3 nucleotides read TGTGCCAGCAGTTACACACAGGGGGACACTGAAGCTTTCTTT.

The chain uses TRBV28 and TRBJ1-1; D possibly corresponds to TRBD1 (5 bases). The CDR3 has 16 amino acids. Per the germline V gene, CDR1 is MDHEN and CDR2 is SYDVKM. Trimming stripped 1 base from V and 1 base from J, with 13 bases between. CDR3 protein: CASSLLAYTGNTEAFF. In DNA form, the CDR3 reads TGTGCCAGCAGTTTATTGGCCTACACAGGGAACACTGAAGCTTTCTTT.

This rearrangement joins TRBV28 to TRBJ1-2, with D possibly being TRBD1 (5 bases). Trimming left V 8 bases short and J 1 base short, with 11 bases between. Per germline, CDR1 MDHEN and CDR2 SYDVKM. CDR3 length: 13 amino acids. CDR3 bases: TGTGCCAGCGGACAACAGGTTAACTATGGCTACACCTTC. As protein: CASGQQVNYGYTF.

The chain couples TRBV4-2 to TRBJ2-3, with 7 bases matching TRBD2. Germline CDR1 LGHNA, CDR2 YNFKEQ. With 1 base clipped from V and 0 bases from J, the junction kept 4 bases outside the gene matches. The CDR3 consists of 16 residues. The CDR3 DNA reads TGTGCCAGCAGCCAAGGAATGGGGGGGAGCACAGATACGCAGTATTTT. It codes for CASSQGMGGSTDTQYF.

This chain links TRBV11-2 with TRBJ2-7; 7 nucleotides align to TRBD1. The CDR3 contains 14 residues. Germline V gives CDR1 SGHAT, CDR2 FQNNGV. Unmatched junction bases numbered 6, after V lost 2 bases and J lost 5 bases. Here the CDR3 DNA reads TGTGCCAGCAGCTTAACAGGGGTTTTCGACGAGCAGTACTTC. Translating gives CASSLTGVFDEQYF.

This chain uses TRBV25-1 with TRBJ2-1; D possibly corresponds to TRBD1 (6 bases). The CDR3 contains 14 residues. Germline V gives CDR1 MGHDK, CDR2 SYGVNS. Trimming stripped 4 bases from V and 4 bases from J, with 11 bases between. For the CDR3, the DNA is TGTGCCAGCAGTGCTCAGGGGACATACAATGAGCAGTTCTTC. Protein: CASSAQGTYNEQFF.

The genes are TRBV28 and TRBJ1-1, with a weak D call TRBD1 (6 bases). CDR1 MDHEN and CDR2 SYDVKM come from the germline V gene. Trimming took 4 bases from V and 1 from J, leaving 16 bases between them. This CDR3 region has 16 residues. The CDR3 DNA reads as TGTGCCAGCAGTTATTACCCTCGGACAGCGAACACTGAAGCTTTCTTT. This encodes CASSYYPRTANTEAFF.